In this sample, the clone carrying this TCR beta chain turned up a few times. Its target is not known. The sample originates from a study of cytomegalovirus exposure and HLA in healthy donors. Study-wide findings and caveats: When a later analysis was performed, an Asian-associated ancestry cluster reportedly had fewer N-insertions than the roughly 690-donor mean. The presence/absence work took it that sequencing depth was about the same across donors. As a later analysis showed, a missense DCLRE1C variant was linked to trimming of TCR beta V- and J-genes. Among CMV-associated TCR beta chains, most appeared HLA-restricted in a later analysis.

Use of 60 Vbeta and 13 Jbeta primers characterized the PCR. TCRdb keeps only in-frame clones here, not all; method: immunoSEQ multiplex PCR. This table holds around 210,000 clones, 82% found once. The CDR3 has 16 amino acids. Germline lookup yields CDR1 LNHDA and CDR2 SQIVND (reference sequence). V shed 1 base and J shed 4 bases, with 13 bases lying between them. V is TRBV19 and J is TRBJ2-2; perhaps TRBD2 as D (6 bases). The origin of this receptor is a woman between 40 and 50 years old in good health and CMV-seronegative. Sequenced material: PBMCs. CDR3 nucleotide sequence: TGTGCCAGTAGTATAGCCTTGGGACTTACCACCGGGGAGCTGTTTTTT. Encoded protein: CASSIALGLTTGELFF.